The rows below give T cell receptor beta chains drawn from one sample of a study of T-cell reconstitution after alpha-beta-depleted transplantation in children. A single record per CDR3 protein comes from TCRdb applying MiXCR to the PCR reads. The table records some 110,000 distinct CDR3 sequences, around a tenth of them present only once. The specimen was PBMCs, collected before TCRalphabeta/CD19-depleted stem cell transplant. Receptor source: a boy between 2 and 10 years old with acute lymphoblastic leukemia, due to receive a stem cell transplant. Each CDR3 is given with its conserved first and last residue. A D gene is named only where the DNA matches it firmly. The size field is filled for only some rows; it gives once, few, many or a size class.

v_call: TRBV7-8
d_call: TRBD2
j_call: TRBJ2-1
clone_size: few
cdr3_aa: CASSESTSASSYNEQFF
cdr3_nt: TGTGCCAGCAGCGAATCGACTAGCGCCAGCTCCTACAATGAGCAGTTCTTC

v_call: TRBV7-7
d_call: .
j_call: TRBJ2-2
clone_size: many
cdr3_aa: CASSPLRGGIGELFF
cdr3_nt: TGTGCTAGCAGCCCCCTTCGTGGAGGAATCGGGGAGCTGTTTTTT

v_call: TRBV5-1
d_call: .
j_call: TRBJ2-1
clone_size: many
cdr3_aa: CASRLQEGRNEQFF
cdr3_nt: TGCGCCAGCAGATTACAGGAGGGCCGTAATGAGCAGTTCTTC

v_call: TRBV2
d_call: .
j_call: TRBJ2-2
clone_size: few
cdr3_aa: CASKTGPGELFF
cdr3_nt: TGTGCCAGCAAAACTGGTCCCGGGGAGCTGTTTTTT

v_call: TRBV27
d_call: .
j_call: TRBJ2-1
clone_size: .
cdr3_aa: CASSFSSGVQSNEQFF
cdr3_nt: TGTGCCAGCAGTTTCAGTTCCGGGGTACAGTCTAATGAGCAGTTCTTC

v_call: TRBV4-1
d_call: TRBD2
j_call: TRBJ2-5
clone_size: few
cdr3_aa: CASSQVGVGSAGGQETQYF
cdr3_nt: TGCGCCAGCAGCCAAGTGGGAGTTGGATCCGCGGGAGGTCAAGAGACCCAGTACTTC

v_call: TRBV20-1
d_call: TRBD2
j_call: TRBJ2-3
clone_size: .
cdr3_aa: CSALLADHTDTQYF
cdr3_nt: TGCAGTGCTCTTCTAGCGGACCACACAGATACGCAGTATTTT

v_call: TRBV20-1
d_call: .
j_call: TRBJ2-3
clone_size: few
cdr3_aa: CSATRWGTQVDPTTTGTDTQYF
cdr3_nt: TGCAGTGCGACCAGGTGGGGGACGCAAGTCGATCCCACCACCACGGGCACAGATACGCAGTATTTT

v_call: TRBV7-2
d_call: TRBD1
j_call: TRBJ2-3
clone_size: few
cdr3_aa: CASSLYFWGRGLTDTQYF
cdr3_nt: TGTGCCAGCAGCTTATACTTCTGGGGCAGGGGGCTAACAGATACGCAGTATTTT

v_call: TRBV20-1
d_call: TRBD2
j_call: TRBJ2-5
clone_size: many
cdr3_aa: CSARDFPPGLAEETQYF
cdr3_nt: TGCAGTGCTAGAGATTTTCCTCCGGGACTAGCGGAAGAGACCCAGTACTTC

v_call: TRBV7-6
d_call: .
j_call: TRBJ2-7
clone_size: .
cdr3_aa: CASSRRNEQYF
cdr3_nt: TGTGCCAGCAGCCGCCGGAACGAGCAGTACTTC

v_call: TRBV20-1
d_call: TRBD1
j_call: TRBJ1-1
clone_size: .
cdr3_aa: CSAPWSTGGEGRRNTEAFF
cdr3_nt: TGCAGTGCCCCTTGGTCCACAGGGGGTGAAGGTCGGAGGAACACTGAAGCTTTCTTT

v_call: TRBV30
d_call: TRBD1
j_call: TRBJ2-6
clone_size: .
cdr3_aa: CAWSVTGGRGGANVLTF
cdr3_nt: TGTGCCTGGAGCGTAACAGGGGGCCGGGGGGGGGCCAACGTCCTGACTTTC

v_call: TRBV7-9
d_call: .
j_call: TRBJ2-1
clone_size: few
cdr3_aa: CAADGDNEQFF
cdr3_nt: TGTGCCGCTGACGGTGACAATGAGCAGTTCTTC

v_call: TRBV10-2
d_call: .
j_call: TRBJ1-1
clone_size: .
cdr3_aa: CASSHLGGRAEAFF
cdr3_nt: TGCGCCAGCAGTCACCTTGGGGGGAGGGCTGAAGCTTTCTTT

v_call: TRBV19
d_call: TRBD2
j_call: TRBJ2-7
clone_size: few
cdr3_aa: CASARGGTYEQYF
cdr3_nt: TGTGCCAGTGCTCGGGGGGGGACCTACGAGCAGTACTTC

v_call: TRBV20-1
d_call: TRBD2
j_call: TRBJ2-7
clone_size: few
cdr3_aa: CSAVGASGRGSYEQYF
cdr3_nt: TGCAGTGCTGTGGGGGCTAGCGGGAGGGGGTCCTACGAGCAGTACTTC

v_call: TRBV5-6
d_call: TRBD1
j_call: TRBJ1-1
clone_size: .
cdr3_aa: CASSEDREPAFF
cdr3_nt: TGTGCCAGCAGCGAGGACAGGGAGCCAGCTTTCTTT

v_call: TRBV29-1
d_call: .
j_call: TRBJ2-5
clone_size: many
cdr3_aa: CSVDEGETQYF
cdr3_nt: TGCAGCGTTGACGAAGGGGAGACCCAGTACTTC

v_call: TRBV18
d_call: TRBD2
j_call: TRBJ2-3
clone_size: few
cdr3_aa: CASSSIGGSTDTQYF
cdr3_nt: TGTGCCAGCTCATCCATAGGCGGGAGTACAGATACGCAGTATTTT

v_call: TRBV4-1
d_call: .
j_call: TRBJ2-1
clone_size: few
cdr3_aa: CASSPKQGNEQFF
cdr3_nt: TGCGCCAGCAGCCCCAAACAGGGCAATGAGCAGTTCTTC

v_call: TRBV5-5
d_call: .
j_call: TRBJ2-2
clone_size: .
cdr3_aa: CASSLVQSGELFF
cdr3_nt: TGTGCCAGCAGCTTGGTACAGTCCGGGGAGCTGTTTTTT

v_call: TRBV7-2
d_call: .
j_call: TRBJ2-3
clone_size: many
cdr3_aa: CASSLGAFKGTQYF
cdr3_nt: TGTGCCAGCAGCTTAGGAGCTTTCAAGGGTACGCAGTATTTT

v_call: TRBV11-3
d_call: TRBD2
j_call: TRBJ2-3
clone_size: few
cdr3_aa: CASSREGVPQYF
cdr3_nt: TGTGCCAGCAGTAGGGAGGGTGTTCCGCAGTATTTT

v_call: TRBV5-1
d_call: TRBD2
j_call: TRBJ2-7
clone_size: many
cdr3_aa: CASSWGGSYEQYF
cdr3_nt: TGCGCCAGCAGCTGGGGCGGGAGCTACGAGCAGTACTTC